This TCR beta chain was recovered during a study of shared clonotypes between healthy human individuals. CD45RO-negative, CCR7-selected cells formed the naive CD8 fraction, which excluded terminally differentiated effector memory CD45RA+ cells. Every donor, a Caucasian adult, lived in Nashville, Tennessee. Source study methods: ImmunoSEQ output lacked quality scores and full-length reads, limiting matched filtering. Generated by immunoSEQ multiplex PCR, the TCRdb table keeps only in-frame clones and is missing some. The V and J calls and clone size are taken from that table; D and trimming were inferred from the DNA. The sample yields about 2.1 million clones, over 85% seen once. Note on this clone: What it binds is unknown.

Findings and limits, study-wide: Few donors restricted represented genetic and exposure-history diversity. The researchers took only blood, and tissue repertoires probably look different.

Sequences were obtained from naive CD8+ T cells from PBMCs. The TCR was taken from a man aged 18 to 30 in good health. Some clones in this sample may be carry-over from other donors' samples.

CDR3: CASSTGQGARAGNTIYF. The DNA of the CDR3 is TGTGCCAGCAGCACGGGACAGGGGGCGAGGGCTGGAAACACCATATATTTT. This chain links TRBV9 with TRBJ1-3; 12 nucleotides align to TRBD1. Losses at the gene ends were 4 bases for V and 2 bases for J; bases not matched to a gene: 7. In germline, CDR1 is SGDLS, CDR2 YYNGEE. The CDR3 loop spans 17 amino acids.